The T cell receptor (beta chain) described here comes from a study of shared clonotypes between healthy human individuals. Overall study context: The cohort had a couple of women and a few men, ages 18 to 49.

This CDR3 comprises 16 residues. CDR1 is SGHDT, CDR2 YYEEEE, per germline. V was clipped by 3 bases and J by 0 bases, with 14 bases between them. About this clone: The antigen remains unidentified.

Notes on the study in general: Sampling covered nothing but blood. Tissue TCR repertoires likely differ from those found in blood.

Genomic DNA belonging to each subset was distributed in equal measure over several immunoSEQ plates. Sequenced by immunoSEQ multiplex PCR; TCRdb stores in-frame clones only, minus some. The table records more than 400,000 clones, 81% of them present only once. Sequencing used PBMCs. The rearrangement joins TRBV5-6 to TRBJ2-3, with D tentatively TRBD1 or TRBD2 (5 bases each). This receptor was taken from a woman in her 40s in good health. Some clones in this sample may be carry-over from other donors' samples. The DNA of the CDR3 is TGTGCCAGCAGCTCGTTCTGGTGGGACAGCACAGATACGCAGTATTTT. Its protein is CASSSFWWDSTDTQYF.